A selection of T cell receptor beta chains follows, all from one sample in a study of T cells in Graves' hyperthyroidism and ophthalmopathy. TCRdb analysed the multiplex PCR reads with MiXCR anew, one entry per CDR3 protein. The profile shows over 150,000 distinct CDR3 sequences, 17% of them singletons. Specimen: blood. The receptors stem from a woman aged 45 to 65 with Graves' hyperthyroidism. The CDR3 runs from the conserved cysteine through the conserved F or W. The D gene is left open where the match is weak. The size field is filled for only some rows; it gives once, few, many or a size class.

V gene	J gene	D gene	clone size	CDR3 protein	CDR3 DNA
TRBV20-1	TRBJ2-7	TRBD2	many	CSARGLAGVTSYEQYF	TGCAGTGCTAGAGGACTAGCGGGAGTTACGTCCTACGAGCAGTACTTC
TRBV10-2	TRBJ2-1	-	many	CASSVGRYNEQFF	TGCGCCAGCAGTGTGGGCCGCTACAATGAGCAGTTCTTC
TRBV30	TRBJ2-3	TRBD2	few	CAWSAGTSDSDTQYF	TGTGCCTGGAGTGCCGGGACTAGCGATTCAGATACGCAGTATTTT
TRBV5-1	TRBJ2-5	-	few	CASREGYTQETQYF	TGCGCCAGCAGGGAGGGCTATACCCAAGAGACCCAGTACTTC
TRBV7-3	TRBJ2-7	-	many	CASSLSAGVYEQYF	TGTGCCAGCAGCTTATCTGCGGGCGTATACGAGCAGTACTTC
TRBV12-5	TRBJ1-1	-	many	CASGLVLTASLNTEAFF	TGTGCTAGTGGTTTGGTATTGACAGCCAGTCTGAACACTGAAGCTTTCTTT
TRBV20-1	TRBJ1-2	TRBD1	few	CSGQQGAQNYGYTF	TGCAGTGGACAACAGGGGGCGCAGAACTATGGCTACACCTTC
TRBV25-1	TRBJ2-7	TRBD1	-	CASSEYPTGGEQYF	TGTGCCAGCAGTGAATATCCCACAGGGGGCGAGCAGTACTTC
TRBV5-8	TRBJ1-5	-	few	CASSLSADSRNSNQPQHF	TGTGCCAGCAGCTTGTCCGCTGACAGTCGAAATAGCAATCAGCCCCAGCATTTT
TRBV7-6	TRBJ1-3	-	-	CASSGQRGNTIYF	TGTGCCAGCAGCGGACAAAGAGGAAACACCATATATTTT
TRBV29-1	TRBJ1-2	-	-	CSVHAGDGYTF	TGCAGCGTTCACGCAGGGGATGGCTACACCTTC
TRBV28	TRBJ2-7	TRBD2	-	CASSHSALAGGTYEQYF	TGTGCCAGCAGCCACTCGGCACTAGCGGGAGGGACCTACGAGCAGTACTTC
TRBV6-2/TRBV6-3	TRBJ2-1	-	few	CASKVAGRLGNEQFF	TGTGCCAGCAAAGTCGCGGGACGGCTAGGCAATGAGCAGTTCTTC
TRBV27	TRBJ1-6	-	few	CASSLSRDSNSPLHF	TGTGCCAGCAGCCTATCCAGGGATTCCAATTCACCCCTCCACTTT
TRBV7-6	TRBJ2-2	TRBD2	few	CASSFIVAGDNTGELFF	TGTGCCAGCAGCTTCATCGTTGCGGGAGACAACACCGGGGAGCTGTTTTTT
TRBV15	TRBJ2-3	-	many	CATSRNSDSTDTQYF	TGTGCCACCAGCAGAAACTCGGACAGCACAGATACGCAGTATTTT
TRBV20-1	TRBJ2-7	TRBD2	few	CSASPGLAYEQYF	TGCAGTGCTAGCCCGGGACTAGCATACGAGCAGTACTTC
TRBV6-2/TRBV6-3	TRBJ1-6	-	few	CASTLGRGNPPLHF	TGTGCCAGCACCCTGGGACGCGGGAATCCACCCCTCCACTTT
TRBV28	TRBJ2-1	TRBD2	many	CASSLVGLASNEQFF	TGTGCCAGCAGTTTAGTTGGACTAGCTTCAAATGAGCAGTTCTTC
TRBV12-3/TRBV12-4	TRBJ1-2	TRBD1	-	CASSFRRGPGYTF	TGTGCCAGCAGTTTTAGAAGGGGGCCTGGCTACACCTTC
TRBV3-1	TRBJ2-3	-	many	CASRDTLVNTQYF	TGTGCCAGCAGGGATACCCTCGTGAATACGCAGTATTTT
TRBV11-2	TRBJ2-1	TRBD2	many	CASSSRLARNEQFF	TGTGCCAGCAGCTCCCGACTAGCGCGCAATGAGCAGTTCTTC
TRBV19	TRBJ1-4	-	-	CASLGVGRREKLFF	TGTGCCAGCCTCGGGGTGGGGCGGCGAGAAAAACTGTTTTTT
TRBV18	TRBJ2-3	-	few	CASSPLSAGSTDTQYF	TGTGCCAGCTCACCCCTGAGCGCGGGATCCACAGATACGCAGTATTTT
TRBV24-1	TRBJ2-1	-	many	CATSGSLGTYNEQFF	TGTGCCACCAGTGGGTCTCTGGGCACCTACAATGAGCAGTTCTTC
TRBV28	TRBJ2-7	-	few	CASGKAPGVYEQYF	TGTGCCAGCGGTAAGGCCCCCGGGGTCTACGAGCAGTACTTC
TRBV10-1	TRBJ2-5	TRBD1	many	CASGGTGGKETQYF	TGCGCCAGCGGAGGGACAGGGGGCAAGGAGACCCAGTACTTC
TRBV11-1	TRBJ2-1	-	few	CASREGSPTYNEQFF	TGTGCCAGCAGGGAAGGGTCCCCTACTTACAATGAGCAGTTCTTC
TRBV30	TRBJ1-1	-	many	CAWSEDRRVSEAFF	TGTGCCTGGAGTGAGGACAGACGCGTCTCTGAAGCTTTCTTT
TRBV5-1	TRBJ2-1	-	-	CASSRKQEPPQFF	TGCGCCAGCAGCCGAAAACAAGAGCCTCCACAGTTCTTC